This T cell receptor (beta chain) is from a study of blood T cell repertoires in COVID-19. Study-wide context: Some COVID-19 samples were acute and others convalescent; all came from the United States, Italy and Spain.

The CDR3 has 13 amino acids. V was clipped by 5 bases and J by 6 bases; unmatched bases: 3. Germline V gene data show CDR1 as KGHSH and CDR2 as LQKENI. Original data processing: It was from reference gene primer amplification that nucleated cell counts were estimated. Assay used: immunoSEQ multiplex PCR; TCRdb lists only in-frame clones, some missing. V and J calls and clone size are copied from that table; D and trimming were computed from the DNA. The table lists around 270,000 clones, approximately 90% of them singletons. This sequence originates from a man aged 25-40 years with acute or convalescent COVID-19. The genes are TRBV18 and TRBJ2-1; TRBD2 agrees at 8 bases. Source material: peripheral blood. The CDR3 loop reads CASSAGLANEQFF. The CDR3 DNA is TGTGCCAGCTCAGCCGGACTAGCCAATGAGCAGTTCTTC.